A selection of T cell receptor beta chains follows, all from one sample in a study of blood T cell repertoires in COVID-19. Using immunoSEQ multiplex PCR, the repertoire was profiled, and TCRdb retains in-frame clones only, with some absent. The sample holds some 420,000 clones, 80% to 90% seen once. Specimen: PBMCs or T cells enriched from blood (not recorded which). These receptors originate from a young man who had recovered from COVID-19. CDR3s include the opening cysteine and the closing phenylalanine or tryptophan. Each record gives: D gene, V gene, J gene, clone size, CDR3 protein, CDR3 DNA. A D gene is named only where the DNA matches it firmly. Only part of the rows carry a size: once, few, many, or a class if the clone is expanded.

d_call: TRBD1; v_call: TRBV7-8; j_call: TRBJ2-7; clone_size: .; cdr3_aa: CASSLRQGPTYEQYF; cdr3_nt: TGTGCCAGCAGCCTAAGACAGGGACCCACCTACGAGCAGTACTTC
d_call: TRBD1; v_call: TRBV11-2; j_call: TRBJ1-2; clone_size: .; cdr3_aa: CASSHRTGEGYTF; cdr3_nt: TGTGCCAGCAGCCATCGGACAGGGGAAGGCTACACCTTC
d_call: .; v_call: TRBV28; j_call: TRBJ2-4; clone_size: .; cdr3_aa: CASSLSTGAKNIQYF; cdr3_nt: TGTGCCAGCAGTTTATCCACAGGGGCCAAAAACATTCAGTACTTC
d_call: .; v_call: TRBV12-3/TRBV12-4; j_call: TRBJ1-3; clone_size: .; cdr3_aa: CASTHGNTIYF; cdr3_nt: TGTGCCAGCACCCATGGAAACACCATATATTTT
d_call: TRBD1; v_call: TRBV9; j_call: TRBJ2-1; clone_size: .; cdr3_aa: CASSVGQGVGGEQFF; cdr3_nt: TGTGCCAGCAGCGTAGGGCAGGGGGTCGGCGGTGAGCAGTTCTTC
d_call: TRBD1; v_call: TRBV9; j_call: TRBJ1-3; clone_size: few; cdr3_aa: CASSPRDRFSGNTIYF; cdr3_nt: TGTGCCAGCAGCCCCCGGGACAGATTCTCTGGAAACACCATATATTTT
d_call: TRBD1; v_call: TRBV12-5; j_call: TRBJ2-7; clone_size: .; cdr3_aa: CASGDRDSHEQYF; cdr3_nt: TGTGCTAGTGGTGATCGGGACAGCCACGAGCAGTACTTC
d_call: .; v_call: TRBV4-1; j_call: TRBJ1-5; clone_size: once; cdr3_aa: CASSQDRAGEGGSNQPQHF; cdr3_nt: TGCGCCAGCAGCCAAGATCGCGCCGGAGAAGGGGGTAGCAATCAGCCCCAGCATTTT
d_call: TRBD1; v_call: TRBV30; j_call: TRBJ2-7; clone_size: .; cdr3_aa: CAWGGTGIYYEQYF; cdr3_nt: TGTGCCTGGGGGGGGACAGGGATTTACTACGAGCAGTACTTC
d_call: TRBD1; v_call: TRBV18; j_call: TRBJ2-1; clone_size: .; cdr3_aa: CASSPLGQGGHNEQFF; cdr3_nt: TGTGCCAGCTCACCATTGGGACAGGGGGGGCACAATGAGCAGTTCTTC
d_call: .; v_call: TRBV29-1; j_call: TRBJ2-2; clone_size: .; cdr3_aa: CSGKGQTTGELFF; cdr3_nt: TGCAGCGGCAAAGGACAGACCACCGGGGAGCTGTTTTTT
d_call: .; v_call: TRBV27; j_call: TRBJ2-7; clone_size: .; cdr3_aa: CASSAKGGYEQYF; cdr3_nt: TGTGCCAGCAGCGCCAAGGGGGGGTACGAGCAGTACTTC
d_call: TRBD1; v_call: TRBV28; j_call: TRBJ1-1; clone_size: .; cdr3_aa: CASSFGDRVWTEAFF; cdr3_nt: TGTGCCAGCAGTTTTGGCGACAGGGTGTGGACTGAAGCTTTCTTT
d_call: TRBD2; v_call: TRBV15; j_call: TRBJ2-1; clone_size: few; cdr3_aa: CATSREILAGGPGNEQFF; cdr3_nt: TGTGCCACCAGCAGGGAAATCCTAGCGGGAGGGCCGGGCAATGAGCAGTTCTTC
d_call: TRBD1; v_call: TRBV3-1/TRBV3-2; j_call: TRBJ1-2; clone_size: .; cdr3_aa: CASTPSGQENYGYTF; cdr3_nt: TGTGCCAGCACCCCCTCGGGACAGGAGAACTATGGCTACACCTTC
d_call: .; v_call: TRBV29-1; j_call: TRBJ2-7; clone_size: .; cdr3_aa: CSVERAYEQYF; cdr3_nt: TGCAGCGTTGAGCGGGCCTACGAGCAGTACTTC
d_call: .; v_call: TRBV19; j_call: TRBJ2-1; clone_size: .; cdr3_aa: CASRPEGSYNEQFF; cdr3_nt: TGTGCCAGCAGGCCCGAGGGATCCTACAATGAGCAGTTCTTC
d_call: .; v_call: TRBV19; j_call: TRBJ1-5; clone_size: .; cdr3_aa: CASSLQDQPQHF; cdr3_nt: TGTGCCAGTAGTCTACAGGATCAGCCCCAGCATTTT
d_call: TRBD2; v_call: TRBV12-3/TRBV12-4; j_call: TRBJ2-1; clone_size: .; cdr3_aa: CASTSGVYNEQFF; cdr3_nt: TGTGCCTCCACTAGCGGGGTCTACAATGAGCAGTTCTTC
d_call: .; v_call: TRBV7-3; j_call: TRBJ2-7; clone_size: .; cdr3_aa: CASSLPSGTLSSYEQYF; cdr3_nt: TGTGCCAGCAGCTTACCCTCAGGGACTCTGAGCTCCTACGAGCAGTACTTC
d_call: TRBD2; v_call: TRBV10-3; j_call: TRBJ2-7; clone_size: .; cdr3_aa: CAISVGLAYEQYF; cdr3_nt: TGTGCCATCAGTGTGGGACTAGCCTACGAGCAGTACTTC
d_call: TRBD1; v_call: TRBV27; j_call: TRBJ1-4; clone_size: once; cdr3_aa: CASRPTGGTEKLFF; cdr3_nt: TGTGCCAGCAGACCGACAGGGGGGACTGAAAAACTGTTTTTT
d_call: .; v_call: TRBV7-2; j_call: TRBJ2-2; clone_size: .; cdr3_aa: CASSLVRGVTGELFF; cdr3_nt: TGTGCCAGCAGCTTAGTTCGGGGAGTTACCGGGGAGCTGTTTTTT
d_call: TRBD1; v_call: TRBV28; j_call: TRBJ1-4; clone_size: .; cdr3_aa: CASSPRPGQGPEKLFF; cdr3_nt: TGTGCCAGCAGTCCAAGACCGGGACAGGGACCTGAAAAACTGTTTTTT
d_call: .; v_call: TRBV6-4; j_call: TRBJ2-2; clone_size: .; cdr3_aa: CASSARGSIAGELFF; cdr3_nt: TGTGCCAGCAGCGCTAGGGGGTCCATCGCCGGGGAGCTGTTTTTT
d_call: TRBD1; v_call: TRBV19; j_call: TRBJ2-3; clone_size: .; cdr3_aa: CASSRDSVTDTQYF; cdr3_nt: TGTGCCAGTAGCCGGGACAGTGTCACAGATACGCAGTATTTT
d_call: TRBD1; v_call: TRBV18; j_call: TRBJ1-1; clone_size: .; cdr3_aa: CASSRQGNTEAFF; cdr3_nt: TGTGCCAGCTCGCGACAGGGGAACACTGAAGCTTTCTTT
d_call: TRBD1; v_call: TRBV5-1; j_call: TRBJ1-1; clone_size: .; cdr3_aa: CASSQGAPNTEAFF; cdr3_nt: TGCGCCAGCAGTCAGGGGGCCCCGAACACTGAAGCTTTCTTT
d_call: .; v_call: TRBV2; j_call: TRBJ1-2; clone_size: .; cdr3_aa: CASSSGLGEDYGYTF; cdr3_nt: TGTGCCAGCAGTTCTGGGCTGGGGGAGGACTATGGCTACACCTTC
d_call: .; v_call: TRBV29-1; j_call: TRBJ1-1; clone_size: once; cdr3_aa: CSVETQGLYTEAFF; cdr3_nt: TGCAGCGTTGAAACTCAGGGTTTATATACTGAAGCTTTCTTT
d_call: TRBD2; v_call: TRBV2; j_call: TRBJ2-5; clone_size: once; cdr3_aa: CASTWTSGRQETQYF; cdr3_nt: TGTGCCAGCACCTGGACTAGCGGTAGACAAGAGACCCAGTACTTC
d_call: TRBD2; v_call: TRBV6-5; j_call: TRBJ2-1; clone_size: .; cdr3_aa: CASSLKREPFYEQFF; cdr3_nt: TGTGCCAGCAGTCTTAAGCGGGAGCCGTTTTATGAGCAGTTCTTC
d_call: .; v_call: TRBV28; j_call: TRBJ2-2; clone_size: .; cdr3_aa: CASSLRFGGVDGELFF; cdr3_nt: TGTGCCAGCAGTTTACGGTTCGGAGGGGTGGACGGGGAGCTGTTTTTT
d_call: .; v_call: TRBV3-1/TRBV3-2; j_call: TRBJ1-1; clone_size: .; cdr3_aa: CASSQEIRGEAFF; cdr3_nt: TGTGCCAGCAGCCAAGAAATCAGGGGTGAAGCTTTCTTT
d_call: TRBD1; v_call: TRBV2; j_call: TRBJ2-2; clone_size: .; cdr3_aa: CASKGQGAVGELFF; cdr3_nt: TGTGCCAGCAAGGGACAGGGGGCTGTCGGGGAGCTGTTTTTT
d_call: TRBD2; v_call: TRBV12-3/TRBV12-4; j_call: TRBJ2-5; clone_size: .; cdr3_aa: CASSREGWETQYF; cdr3_nt: TGTGCCAGCAGCCGGGAGGGCTGGGAGACCCAGTACTTC
d_call: .; v_call: TRBV28; j_call: TRBJ1-1; clone_size: .; cdr3_aa: CASSQTPPDSQNEAFF; cdr3_nt: TGTGCCAGCAGTCAAACCCCCCCCGACAGCCAAAATGAAGCTTTCTTT
d_call: TRBD1; v_call: TRBV13; j_call: TRBJ1-5; clone_size: many; cdr3_aa: CASSWGTGQGQPQHF; cdr3_nt: TGTGCCAGCAGCTGGGGGACAGGGCAAGGTCAGCCCCAGCATTTT
d_call: TRBD1; v_call: TRBV7-9; j_call: TRBJ1-2; clone_size: .; cdr3_aa: CASSFSGTGRVGYTF; cdr3_nt: TGTGCCAGCAGCTTTTCCGGGACAGGGAGGGTTGGCTACACCTTC
d_call: .; v_call: TRBV28; j_call: TRBJ1-4; clone_size: many; cdr3_aa: CASSTYRRPATNEKLFF; cdr3_nt: TGTGCCAGCAGCACGTACAGGCGACCGGCAACTAATGAAAAACTGTTTTTT
d_call: .; v_call: TRBV12-3/TRBV12-4; j_call: TRBJ2-1; clone_size: .; cdr3_aa: CASTLTGYNEQFF; cdr3_nt: TGTGCCAGCACCCTAACAGGGTACAATGAGCAGTTCTTC